The TCR beta chain described here comes from a study of blood T cell repertoires in COVID-19. Study information: Donors in the United States, Italy and Spain gave samples during acute or convalescent COVID-19.

Enrollees, about 18 to 89 years old, lived in some 24 US areas. Participants' reported clinical history set cohort assignment. The CDR3 consists of 15 residues. Germline loops: CDR1 PRHDT, CDR2 FYEKMQ (reference sequence). The V and J ends lost 5 bases and 4 bases, in that order; junction bases with no gene match: 9. Under the authors' procedure: Reference gene primer amplification in the assay estimated nucleated cell counts. The repertoire was sequenced with immunoSEQ multiplex PCR; TCRdb's copy has only in-frame clones and lacks some. The DNA was the basis for D and trimming; V, J and clone size are from that table. Of around 190,000 clones in the sample, 86% were seen once.

The sequenced sample consisted of PBMCs or T cells enriched from blood (not recorded which). This rearrangement joins TRBV13 to TRBJ2-5; TRBD2 matches 8 bases. The origin of this receptor is a man aged 40-49 years with acute COVID-19. Here the CDR3 reads CASSLTGTRRETQYF. The CDR3 region has the DNA TGTGCCAGCAGCCTTACCGGGACTAGGAGAGAGACCCAGTACTTC.